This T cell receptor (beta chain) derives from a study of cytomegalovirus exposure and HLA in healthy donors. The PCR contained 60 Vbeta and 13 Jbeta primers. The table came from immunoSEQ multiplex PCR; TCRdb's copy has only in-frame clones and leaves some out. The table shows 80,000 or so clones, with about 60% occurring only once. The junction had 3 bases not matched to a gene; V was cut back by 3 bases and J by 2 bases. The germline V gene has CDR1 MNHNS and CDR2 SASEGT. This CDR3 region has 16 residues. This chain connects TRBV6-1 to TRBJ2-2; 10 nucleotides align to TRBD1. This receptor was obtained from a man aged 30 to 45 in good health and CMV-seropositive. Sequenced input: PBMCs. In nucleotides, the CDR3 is TGTGCCAGCAGTGACGGGACAGGGGCAAACACCGGGGAGCTGTTTTTT. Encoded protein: CASSDGTGANTGELFF.